This section outlines one TCR beta chain sequence together with its context. Its antigen is not known. CDR1 LNHDA and CDR2 SQIVND come from the germline V gene (reference sequence). Trimming took off 3 bases at V and 0 bases at J, with 14 bases between the two ends. The CDR3 runs to 17 residues. Here immunoSEQ multiplex PCR was the method, and the copy in TCRdb shows in-frame clones only, minus some. The sample has roughly 14,000 clones; approximately 74% are singletons. This sample stems from a study of chemoradiotherapy in HPV16-positive cancers. Turning to the study itself: Candidate HPV-specific T-cell clones and common TCR motifs came from functional assays in a couple of HPV16-positive patients. Study results and limitations: HPV-specific T cells were functionally defined from only a couple of HPV16-positive patients. HPV-responsive T-cell expansion during chemoradiotherapy was linked to improved recurrence-free survival in HPV16-positive patients.

Repertoires were sampled repeatedly during chemoradiotherapy. The chain employs TRBV19 and TRBJ2-2; TRBD2 is a possible D gene (6 bases). The TCR comes from a human donor with HPV-associated anogenital cancer. This specimen was taken from a patient who underwent chemoradiotherapy. CDR3 amino acids: CASSIRRGMANTGELFF. DNA for the CDR3: TGTGCCAGTAGTATCCGGAGGGGAATGGCGAACACCGGGGAGCTGTTTTTT. The complete variable domain, with remaining parts taken from reference TRBV19 and TRBJ2-2, reads DGGITQSPKYLFRKEGQNVTLSCEQNLNHDAMYWYRQDPGQGLRLIYYSQIVNDFQKGDIAEGYSVSREKKESFPLTVTSAQKNPTAFYLCASSIRRGMANTGELFFGEGSRLTVL.